This T cell receptor (beta chain) was documented in a study of T-cell memory formation after mild COVID-19. Study results and limitations: Among contracting clones, CD4+ were mainly CM/EM and CD8+ enriched in EMRA. Day 15 to 85 contracting clones showed balanced CD4/CD8; later expanders leaned CD4+. Still unconfirmed is whether the second-wave clones peaking on day 37 recognized SARS-CoV-2.

This CDR3 contains 14 residues. Trimming removed 1 base from V and 8 bases from J, with 12 bases in between. Germline V gene data show CDR1 as SGHVS and CDR2 as FNYEAQ. Researchers used 5'RACE with constant-segment primers to make TCR alpha and TCR beta cDNA libraries that carry sample barcodes and UMIs. TCRdb redid the calling of the 5' RACE reads with MiXCR, one entry per CDR3 protein. Found here are 65,000 to 95,000 distinct CDR3 sequences, about 13% of them singletons; the top ten hold less than 45%. About this clonotype: The antigen is unknown.

The sample comprised PBMCs or a T cell subset sorted from them (not recorded which). This receptor was obtained from a man between 18 and 29 years old who had mild COVID-19 (a few samples of this study predate the infection). Cell type and time point are not known. The chain couples TRBV7-6 to TRBJ2-1; D is possibly TRBD1 or TRBD2 (5 bases each). The CDR3 region has the DNA TGTGCCAGCAGCTTAGGAGTGGGGGTAGATGAGCAGTTCTTC. It yields the protein CASSLGVGVDEQFF.